The clone carrying this T cell receptor (beta chain) has just a few counts. Its matching antigen is unknown. This sample is part of a study of identical twins. Study observations and caveats: Findings depended on cross-sectional statistics rather than tracking the same donors.

Germline V CDR1 and CDR2: SQVTM, ANQGSEA. V lost 0 bases and J lost 2; bases outside the gene matches: 3. CDR3 size: 15 residues. Unique molecular identifiers were present on the cDNA, which also gained a universal primer site by template switching. MiXCR was run by TCRdb on the 5' RACE reads, yielding one entry per CDR3 protein. The data contain hundreds of thousands of distinct CDR3 sequences, approximately 18% of them singletons. The same data also contributed to another study, on T cells expressing NK-cell markers.

This clonotype was obtained from a woman under 30 in good health. Sequencing input: PBMCs. The rearrangement links TRBV29-1 to TRBJ1-2, with 10 bases lining up with TRBD1. The CDR3 loop reads CSVEDQDRGNYGYTF. The CDR3 coding sequence is TGCAGCGTTGAAGATCAGGACAGGGGGAACTATGGCTACACCTTC.